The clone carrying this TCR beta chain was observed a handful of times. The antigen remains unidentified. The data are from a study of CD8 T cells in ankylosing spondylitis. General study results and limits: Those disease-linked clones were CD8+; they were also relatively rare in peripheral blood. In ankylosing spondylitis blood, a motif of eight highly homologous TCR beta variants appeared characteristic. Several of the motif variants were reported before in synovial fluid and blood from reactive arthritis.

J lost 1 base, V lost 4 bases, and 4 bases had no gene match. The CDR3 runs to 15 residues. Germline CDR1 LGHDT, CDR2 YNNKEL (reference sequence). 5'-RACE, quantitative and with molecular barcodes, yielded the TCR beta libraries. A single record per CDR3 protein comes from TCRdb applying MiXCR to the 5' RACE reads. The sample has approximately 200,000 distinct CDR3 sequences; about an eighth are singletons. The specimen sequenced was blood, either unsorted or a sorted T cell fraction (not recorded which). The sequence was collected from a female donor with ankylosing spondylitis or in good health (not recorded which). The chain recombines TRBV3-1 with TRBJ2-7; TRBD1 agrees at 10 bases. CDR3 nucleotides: TGTGCCAGCAGCCGCGACAGGGGGCCTTCCTACGAGCAGTACTTC. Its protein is CASSRDRGPSYEQYF.